These T cell receptor beta chains were read from a single sample in a study of blood T cell repertoires in COVID-19. TCRdb keeps only in-frame clones here, not all; method: immunoSEQ multiplex PCR. The data hold 250,000 to 300,000 clones, with about 91% observed a single time. Material: peripheral blood. The origin of the receptors is a woman in her twenties or thirties who had recovered from COVID-19. Both conserved end residues are part of each CDR3. D genes are given only for firm matches. Size values are once, few and many counts, or a class for expanded clones, and some rows have none.

J: TRBJ1-2; V: TRBV7-2; length: 15; size: .; D: TRBD1; DNA: TGTGCCAGCAGCTTATCGGGACAGGGGGCCTATGGCTACACCTTC; CDR3: CASSLSGQGAYGYTF
J: TRBJ2-3; V: TRBV11-2; length: 17; size: .; D: TRBD2; DNA: TGTGCCAGCAGCTCACTACTAGCGGGGGGGAGCACAGATACGCAGTATTTT; CDR3: CASSSLLAGGSTDTQYF
J: TRBJ1-6; V: TRBV5-1; length: 13; size: few; D: .; DNA: TGCGCCAGCAGCTGGACAGTCTATTCACCCCTCCACTTT; CDR3: CASSWTVYSPLHF
J: TRBJ1-2; V: TRBV9; length: 13; size: .; D: .; DNA: TGTGCCAGCAGCGTAGGACAGGCCTATGGCTACACCTTC; CDR3: CASSVGQAYGYTF
J: TRBJ1-2; V: TRBV20-1; length: 12; size: .; D: .; DNA: TGCAGTGCTAGTAGAGGCCCCGTAGGCTACACCTTC; CDR3: CSASRGPVGYTF
J: TRBJ2-3; V: TRBV27; length: 16; size: .; D: TRBD2; DNA: TGTGCCAGCAGTTCAAGACTAGCGGGGGGGCCCGATACGCAGTATTTT; CDR3: CASSSRLAGGPDTQYF
J: TRBJ1-4; V: TRBV28; length: 15; size: .; D: .; DNA: TGTGCCAGCAGTATACAAGATCCAACTAATGAAAAACTGTTTTTT; CDR3: CASSIQDPTNEKLFF
J: TRBJ1-1; V: TRBV20-1; length: 14; size: .; D: .; DNA: TGCAGTGCTAGTACACCAACAGGGAGCACTGAAGCTTTCTTT; CDR3: CSASTPTGSTEAFF
J: TRBJ1-5; V: TRBV7-3; length: 13; size: .; D: .; DNA: TGTGCCAGCAGCTTACGGAGGCATCAGCCCCAGCATTTT; CDR3: CASSLRRHQPQHF
J: TRBJ2-5; V: TRBV24-1; length: 15; size: few; D: TRBD1; DNA: TGTGCCACCAGTGACGCCGGGACAGGTCGGGAGACCCAGTACTTC; CDR3: CATSDAGTGRETQYF
J: TRBJ2-6; V: TRBV7-9; length: 18; size: .; D: .; DNA: TGTGCCAGCAGCTTAGGGCCAGGGGAGAGCTCTGGGGCCAACGTCCTGACTTTC; CDR3: CASSLGPGESSGANVLTF
J: TRBJ1-6; V: TRBV28; length: 17; size: once; D: .; DNA: TGTGCCATCAACCCTGGGGGGGAAAGCTCCTATAATTCACCCCTCCACTTT; CDR3: CAINPGGESSYNSPLHF
J: TRBJ1-2; V: TRBV5-4; length: 15; size: .; D: TRBD1; DNA: TGTGCCAGCAGCGGGGGACAGGAACCCAACTATGGCTACACCTTC; CDR3: CASSGGQEPNYGYTF
J: TRBJ1-1; V: TRBV7-9; length: 14; size: few; D: TRBD1; DNA: TGTGCCAGCAGCTTACAGGGGGCAAACACTGAAGCTTTCTTT; CDR3: CASSLQGANTEAFF
J: TRBJ1-5; V: TRBV5-8; length: 16; size: .; D: TRBD1; DNA: TGTGCCAGCAGCAGGGGACAGGTGAGGGGCAATCAGCCCCAGCATTTT; CDR3: CASSRGQVRGNQPQHF
J: TRBJ2-5; V: TRBV6-1; length: 14; size: .; D: .; DNA: TGTGCCAGCAGTGAAAAGAGATACCAAGAGACCCAGTACTTC; CDR3: CASSEKRYQETQYF
J: TRBJ1-6; V: TRBV27; length: 15; size: .; D: .; DNA: TGTGCCAGCAGTTGGCTGTCAGGGGATAATTCACCCCTCCACTTT; CDR3: CASSWLSGDNSPLHF
J: TRBJ1-1; V: TRBV19; length: 14; size: .; D: .; DNA: TGTGCCAGTAGTGCCCAACAGGTGAACACTGAAGCTTTCTTT; CDR3: CASSAQQVNTEAFF
J: TRBJ1-4; V: TRBV19; length: 16; size: .; D: .; DNA: TGTGCCAGTAGTATCGGACTGACACGGGTGAGCGAAAAACTGTTTTTT; CDR3: CASSIGLTRVSEKLFF
J: TRBJ1-1; V: TRBV7-8; length: 14; size: .; D: .; DNA: TGTGCCAGCAGCTTGGAGGGGCGATACACTGAAGCTTTCTTT; CDR3: CASSLEGRYTEAFF
J: TRBJ1-5; V: TRBV20-1; length: 11; size: .; D: .; DNA: TGCAGTGCTAGCCGCGATCAGCCCCAGCATTTT; CDR3: CSASRDQPQHF
J: TRBJ2-3; V: TRBV3-1/TRBV3-2; length: 16; size: .; D: .; DNA: TGTGCCAGCAGCCAAGCCGTTAGCGGAACCACAGATACGCAGTATTTT; CDR3: CASSQAVSGTTDTQYF